The rows below give T cell receptor beta chains drawn from one sample of a study of T cells in Graves' hyperthyroidism and ophthalmopathy. TCRdb reprocessed the multiplex PCR reads via MiXCR and lists one record per CDR3 protein. Counted here are roughly 700,000 distinct CDR3 sequences, roughly 15% occurring once; the ten biggest clones make up roughly 10%. Material for sequencing was blood. The receptors were gathered from a woman between 18 and 29 years old with Graves' hyperthyroidism. CDR3s include the opening cysteine and the closing phenylalanine or tryptophan. D genes are given only for firm matches. Clone size is given for some rows only: seen once, a few or many times, or a class if the clone is expanded.

d_call: -; v_call: TRBV27; clone_size: -; j_call: TRBJ2-3; cdr3_length: 17; cdr3_nt: TGTGCCAGCAGTTTATCAGCCGGGATCGGCGGAAGGGATACGCAGTATTTT; cdr3_aa: CASSLSAGIGGRDTQYF
d_call: -; v_call: TRBV29-1; clone_size: -; j_call: TRBJ2-5; cdr3_length: 13; cdr3_nt: TGCAGCGTTGAACCTCCGTACCAAGAGACCCAGTACTTC; cdr3_aa: CSVEPPYQETQYF
d_call: TRBD1; v_call: TRBV2; clone_size: -; j_call: TRBJ1-2; cdr3_length: 14; cdr3_nt: TGTGCCAGCAGAGCCCTCCGGGACAGGGATGGCTACACCTTC; cdr3_aa: CASRALRDRDGYTF
d_call: TRBD1; v_call: TRBV5-1; clone_size: few; j_call: TRBJ2-1; cdr3_length: 17; cdr3_nt: TGCGCCAGCAGCTGGCCCAGGGGGACAGGGCGTTACAATGAGCAGTTCTTC; cdr3_aa: CASSWPRGTGRYNEQFF
d_call: TRBD2; v_call: TRBV7-2; clone_size: few; j_call: TRBJ2-2; cdr3_length: 18; cdr3_nt: TGTGCCAGCAGCCTCAAGAGACTAGCGGGAGGGCCGTCCGGGGAGCTGTTTTTT; cdr3_aa: CASSLKRLAGGPSGELFF
d_call: -; v_call: TRBV12-3/TRBV12-4; clone_size: -; j_call: TRBJ2-6; cdr3_length: 17; cdr3_nt: TGTGCCAGCCACCTCCGGCAGGGTGTTTCTGGGGCCAACGTCCTGACTTTC; cdr3_aa: CASHLRQGVSGANVLTF
d_call: TRBD2; v_call: TRBV6-1; clone_size: many; j_call: TRBJ2-1; cdr3_length: 15; cdr3_nt: TGTGCCAGCAGTACCATGACTAGCGGATACAATGAGCAGTTCTTC; cdr3_aa: CASSTMTSGYNEQFF
d_call: -; v_call: TRBV12-3/TRBV12-4; clone_size: many; j_call: TRBJ2-1; cdr3_length: 14; cdr3_nt: TGTGCCAGCAATTGGGGGAGCTCCTACAATGAGCAGTTCTTC; cdr3_aa: CASNWGSSYNEQFF
d_call: TRBD2; v_call: TRBV18; clone_size: many; j_call: TRBJ2-3; cdr3_length: 19; cdr3_nt: TGTGCCAGCTCACCTCCCACTCGGAGTAGCGGGAGGGAATTGGATACGCAGTATTTT; cdr3_aa: CASSPPTRSSGRELDTQYF
d_call: -; v_call: TRBV2; clone_size: many; j_call: TRBJ2-7; cdr3_length: 14; cdr3_nt: TGTGCCAGGTCAGGAGGGAGCAACTCCTACGAGCAGTACTTC; cdr3_aa: CARSGGSNSYEQYF
d_call: -; v_call: TRBV25-1; clone_size: -; j_call: TRBJ1-1; cdr3_length: 15; cdr3_nt: TGTGCCAGCAGGGAAACTGAGGGTACCAACACTGAAGCTTTCTTT; cdr3_aa: CASRETEGTNTEAFF
d_call: -; v_call: TRBV10-1; clone_size: few; j_call: TRBJ2-1; cdr3_length: 14; cdr3_nt: TGCGCCAGCAGTGAAAGGAGGGGGAGGAATGAGCAGTTCTTC; cdr3_aa: CASSERRGRNEQFF
d_call: TRBD2; v_call: TRBV13; clone_size: -; j_call: TRBJ2-7; cdr3_length: 15; cdr3_nt: TGTGCCAGCAGCCCAGCCCGGGAGGGGTCCTACGAGCAGTACTTC; cdr3_aa: CASSPAREGSYEQYF
d_call: TRBD2; v_call: TRBV11-3; clone_size: few; j_call: TRBJ2-2; cdr3_length: 15; cdr3_nt: TGTGCCAGCAGCTTCCGGGAGGGACTCACCGGGGAGCTGTTTTTT; cdr3_aa: CASSFREGLTGELFF
d_call: -; v_call: TRBV18; clone_size: few; j_call: TRBJ2-3; cdr3_length: 17; cdr3_nt: TGTGCCAGCTCACCCGTCACGTGGGAGGACGGCACAGATACGCAGTATTTT; cdr3_aa: CASSPVTWEDGTDTQYF
d_call: -; v_call: TRBV7-9; clone_size: many; j_call: TRBJ1-4; cdr3_length: 16; cdr3_nt: TGTGCCAGCAGCTTAGCAGGGACCCGCACTAATGAAAAACTGTTTTTT; cdr3_aa: CASSLAGTRTNEKLFF
d_call: -; v_call: TRBV2; clone_size: -; j_call: TRBJ2-6; cdr3_length: 15; cdr3_nt: TGTGCCAGCAGTGTCGTCAGCTCTGGGGCCAACGTCCTGACTTTC; cdr3_aa: CASSVVSSGANVLTF
d_call: TRBD1; v_call: TRBV5-1; clone_size: few; j_call: TRBJ2-7; cdr3_length: 17; cdr3_nt: TGCGCCAGCAGCTTGAGCGCCGGGACAGGGAACCCCTACGAGCAGTACTTC; cdr3_aa: CASSLSAGTGNPYEQYF
d_call: -; v_call: TRBV6-1; clone_size: few; j_call: TRBJ1-5; cdr3_length: 16; cdr3_nt: TGTGCCAGCAGTTACGTTCAGACCTATGGCAATCAGCCCCAGCATTTT; cdr3_aa: CASSYVQTYGNQPQHF
d_call: -; v_call: TRBV18; clone_size: many; j_call: TRBJ2-5; cdr3_length: 13; cdr3_nt: TGTGCCAGCCGTACGGGGAGCCAAGAGACCCAGTACTTC; cdr3_aa: CASRTGSQETQYF
d_call: -; v_call: TRBV7-3; clone_size: -; j_call: TRBJ2-3; cdr3_length: 14; cdr3_nt: TGTGCCAGCAGCCTCCTCTTAGGCTACAATACGCAGTATTTT; cdr3_aa: CASSLLLGYNTQYF
d_call: TRBD2; v_call: TRBV5-1; clone_size: many; j_call: TRBJ2-3; cdr3_length: 15; cdr3_nt: TGCGCCAGCAGCCTCAGCGGGATAAGCACAGATACGCAGTATTTT; cdr3_aa: CASSLSGISTDTQYF
d_call: -; v_call: TRBV6-2/TRBV6-3; clone_size: -; j_call: TRBJ2-1; cdr3_length: 17; cdr3_nt: TGTGCCAGCCACCCTGCAGGTTTCCAGCGGACATACAATGAGCAGTTCTTC; cdr3_aa: CASHPAGFQRTYNEQFF
d_call: -; v_call: TRBV18; clone_size: -; j_call: TRBJ2-1; cdr3_length: 16; cdr3_nt: TGTGCCAGCTCGCTCGTTAACGGGGCGGCCTACAATGAGCAGTTCTTC; cdr3_aa: CASSLVNGAAYNEQFF
d_call: TRBD1; v_call: TRBV30; clone_size: few; j_call: TRBJ2-3; cdr3_length: 15; cdr3_nt: TGTGCCTGGAGTAATGGGGGGACAGGGACGGATACGCAGTATTTT; cdr3_aa: CAWSNGGTGTDTQYF